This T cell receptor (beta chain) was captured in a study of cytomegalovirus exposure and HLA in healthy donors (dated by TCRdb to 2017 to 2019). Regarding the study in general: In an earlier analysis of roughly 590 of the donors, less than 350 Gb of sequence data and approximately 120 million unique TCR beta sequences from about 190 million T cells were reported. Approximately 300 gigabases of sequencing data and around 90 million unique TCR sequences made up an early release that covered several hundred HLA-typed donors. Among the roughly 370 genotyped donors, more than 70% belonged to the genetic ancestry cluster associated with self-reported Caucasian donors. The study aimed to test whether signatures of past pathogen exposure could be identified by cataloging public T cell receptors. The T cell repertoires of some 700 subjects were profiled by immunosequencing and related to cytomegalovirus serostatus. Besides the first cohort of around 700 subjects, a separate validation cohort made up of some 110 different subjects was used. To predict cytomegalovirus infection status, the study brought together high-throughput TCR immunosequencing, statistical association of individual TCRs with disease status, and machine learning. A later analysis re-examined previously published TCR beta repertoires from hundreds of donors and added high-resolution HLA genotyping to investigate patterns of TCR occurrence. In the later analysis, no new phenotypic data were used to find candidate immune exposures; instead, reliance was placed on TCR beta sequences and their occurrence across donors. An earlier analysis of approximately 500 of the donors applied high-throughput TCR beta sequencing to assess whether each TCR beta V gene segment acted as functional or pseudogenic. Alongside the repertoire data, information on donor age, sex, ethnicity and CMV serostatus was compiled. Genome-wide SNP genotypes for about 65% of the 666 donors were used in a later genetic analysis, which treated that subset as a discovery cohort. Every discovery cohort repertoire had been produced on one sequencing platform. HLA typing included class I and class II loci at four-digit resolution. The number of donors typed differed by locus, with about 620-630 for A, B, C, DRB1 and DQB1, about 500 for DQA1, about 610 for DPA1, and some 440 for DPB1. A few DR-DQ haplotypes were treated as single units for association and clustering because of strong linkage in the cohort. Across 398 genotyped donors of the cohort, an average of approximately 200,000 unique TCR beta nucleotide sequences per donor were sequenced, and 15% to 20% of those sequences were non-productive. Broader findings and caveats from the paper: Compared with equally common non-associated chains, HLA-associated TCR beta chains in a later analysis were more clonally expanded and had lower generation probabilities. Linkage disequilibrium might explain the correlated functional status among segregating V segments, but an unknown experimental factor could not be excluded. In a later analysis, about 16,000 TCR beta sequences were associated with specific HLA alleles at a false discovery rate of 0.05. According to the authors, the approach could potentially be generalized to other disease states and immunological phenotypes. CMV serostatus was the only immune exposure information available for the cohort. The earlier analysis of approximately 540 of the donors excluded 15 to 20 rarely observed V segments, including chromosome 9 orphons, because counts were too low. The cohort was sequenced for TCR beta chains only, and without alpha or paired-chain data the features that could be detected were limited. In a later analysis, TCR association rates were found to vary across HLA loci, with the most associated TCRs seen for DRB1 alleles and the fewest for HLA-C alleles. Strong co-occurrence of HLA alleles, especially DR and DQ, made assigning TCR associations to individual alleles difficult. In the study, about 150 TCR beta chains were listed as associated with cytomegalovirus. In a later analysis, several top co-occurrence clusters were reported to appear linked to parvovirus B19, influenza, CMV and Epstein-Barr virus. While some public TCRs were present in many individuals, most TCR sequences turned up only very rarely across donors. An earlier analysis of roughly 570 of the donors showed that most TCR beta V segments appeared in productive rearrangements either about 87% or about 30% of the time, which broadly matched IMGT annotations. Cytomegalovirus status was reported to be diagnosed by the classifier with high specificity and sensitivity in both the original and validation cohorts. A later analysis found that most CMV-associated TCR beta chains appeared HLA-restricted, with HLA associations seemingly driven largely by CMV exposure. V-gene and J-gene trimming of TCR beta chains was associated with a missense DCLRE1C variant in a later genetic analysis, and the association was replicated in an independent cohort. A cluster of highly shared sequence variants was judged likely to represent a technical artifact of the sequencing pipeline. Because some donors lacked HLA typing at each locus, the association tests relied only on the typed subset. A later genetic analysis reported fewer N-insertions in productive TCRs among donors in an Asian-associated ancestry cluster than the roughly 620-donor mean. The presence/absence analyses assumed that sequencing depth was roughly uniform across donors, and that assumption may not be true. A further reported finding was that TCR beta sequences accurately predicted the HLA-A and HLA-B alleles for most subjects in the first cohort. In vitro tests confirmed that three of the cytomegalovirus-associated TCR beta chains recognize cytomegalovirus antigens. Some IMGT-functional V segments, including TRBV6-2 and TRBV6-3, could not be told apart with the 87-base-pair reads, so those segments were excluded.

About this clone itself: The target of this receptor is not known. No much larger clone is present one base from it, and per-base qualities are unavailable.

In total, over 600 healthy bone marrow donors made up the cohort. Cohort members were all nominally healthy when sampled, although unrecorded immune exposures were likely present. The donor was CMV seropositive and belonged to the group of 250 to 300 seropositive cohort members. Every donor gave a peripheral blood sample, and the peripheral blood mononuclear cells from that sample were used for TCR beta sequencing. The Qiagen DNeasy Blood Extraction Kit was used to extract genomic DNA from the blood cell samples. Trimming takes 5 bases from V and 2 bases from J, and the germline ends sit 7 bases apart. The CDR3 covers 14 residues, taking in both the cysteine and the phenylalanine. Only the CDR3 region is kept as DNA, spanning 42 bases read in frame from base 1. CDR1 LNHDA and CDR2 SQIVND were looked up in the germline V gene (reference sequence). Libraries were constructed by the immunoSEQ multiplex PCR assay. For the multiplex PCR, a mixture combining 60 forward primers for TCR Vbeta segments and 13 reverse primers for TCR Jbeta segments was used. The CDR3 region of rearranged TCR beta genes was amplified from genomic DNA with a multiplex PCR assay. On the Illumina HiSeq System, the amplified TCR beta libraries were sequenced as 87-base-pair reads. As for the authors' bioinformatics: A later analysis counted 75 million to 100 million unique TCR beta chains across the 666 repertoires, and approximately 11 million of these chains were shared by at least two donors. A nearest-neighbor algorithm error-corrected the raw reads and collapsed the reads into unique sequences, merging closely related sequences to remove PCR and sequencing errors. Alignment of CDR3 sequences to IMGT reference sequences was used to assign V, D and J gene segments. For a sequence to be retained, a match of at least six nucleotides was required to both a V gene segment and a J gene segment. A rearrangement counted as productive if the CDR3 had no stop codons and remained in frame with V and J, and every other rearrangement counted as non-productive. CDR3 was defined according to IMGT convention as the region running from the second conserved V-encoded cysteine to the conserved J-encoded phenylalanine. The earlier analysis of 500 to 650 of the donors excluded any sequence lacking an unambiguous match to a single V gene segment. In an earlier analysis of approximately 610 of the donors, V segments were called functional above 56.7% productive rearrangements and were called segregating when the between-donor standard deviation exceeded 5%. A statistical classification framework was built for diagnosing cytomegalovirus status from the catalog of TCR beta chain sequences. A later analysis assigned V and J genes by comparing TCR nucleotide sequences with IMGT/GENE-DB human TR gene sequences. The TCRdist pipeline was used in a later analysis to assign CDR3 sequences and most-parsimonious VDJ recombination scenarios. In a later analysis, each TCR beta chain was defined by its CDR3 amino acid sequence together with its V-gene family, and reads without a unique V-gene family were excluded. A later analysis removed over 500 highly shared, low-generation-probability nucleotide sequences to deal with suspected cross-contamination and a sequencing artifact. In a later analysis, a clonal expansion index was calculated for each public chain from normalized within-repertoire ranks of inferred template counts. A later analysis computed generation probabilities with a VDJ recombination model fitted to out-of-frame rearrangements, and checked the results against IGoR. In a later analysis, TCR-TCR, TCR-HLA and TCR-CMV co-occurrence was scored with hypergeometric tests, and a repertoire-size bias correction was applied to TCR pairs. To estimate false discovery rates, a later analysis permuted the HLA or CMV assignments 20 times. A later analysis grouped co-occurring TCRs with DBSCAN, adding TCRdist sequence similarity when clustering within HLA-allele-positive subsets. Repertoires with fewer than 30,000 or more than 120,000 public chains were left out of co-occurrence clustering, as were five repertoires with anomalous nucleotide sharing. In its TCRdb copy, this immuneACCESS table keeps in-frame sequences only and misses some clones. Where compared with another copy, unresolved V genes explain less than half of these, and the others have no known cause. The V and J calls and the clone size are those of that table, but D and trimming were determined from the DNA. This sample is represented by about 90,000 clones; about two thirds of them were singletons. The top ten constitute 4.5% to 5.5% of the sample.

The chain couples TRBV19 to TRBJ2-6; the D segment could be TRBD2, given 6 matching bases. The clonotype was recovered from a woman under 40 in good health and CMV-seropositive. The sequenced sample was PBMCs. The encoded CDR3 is CASSGGTGANVLTF. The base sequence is TGTGCCAGTAGTGGGGGGACTGGGGCCAACGTCCTGACTTTC.